What follows are 5 T cell receptor beta chains derived from one specimen sequenced in a study of blood T cell repertoires in COVID-19. Clones were sequenced by immunoSEQ multiplex PCR, and TCRdb holds only the in-frame ones, with some missing. The repertoire holds 250,000 or so clones, with roughly 90% as singletons. Sequenced sample: peripheral blood. These receptors were obtained from a man aged 55 to 70 with acute or convalescent COVID-19.

The J gene is TRBJ2-1, the V gene TRBV11-2; the match to TRBD2 covers 8 bases. The CDR3 is 15 residues long. CDR1 and CDR2 (germline): SGHAT, FQNNGV. With 3 bases clipped from V and 8 bases from J, the junction kept 9 bases outside the gene matches. The CDR3 protein is CASSLAIAGRDEQFF. The CDR3 DNA reads TGTGCCAGCAGCTTGGCGATAGCGGGAAGGGATGAGCAGTTCTTC.

This chain joins TRBV6-6 and TRBJ2-3, with D tentatively TRBD2 (7 bases). Germline-derived CDR1 and CDR2 are MNHNY and SVGAGI (reference sequence). V dropped 9 bases and J dropped 7 bases, with 20 bases sitting between them. The CDR3 is made up of 14 amino acids. CDR3 residues: CASGGGPYENTQYF. In DNA, the CDR3 is TGTGCCAGTGGGGGGGGGCCTTATGAAAATACGCAGTATTTT.

The chain carries TRBV18 and TRBJ2-3; D call uncertain. V was clipped by 1 base and J by 2 bases, with 10 bases between them. This CDR3 has 15 residues. Germline V gene lookup returns CDR1 KGHSH and CDR2 LQKENI. CDR3 region: CASSPRSLPTDTQYF. CDR3 sequence (DNA): TGTGCCAGCTCACCACGTTCCCTTCCCACAGATACGCAGTATTTT.

This chain's CDR3 is CASRLAWGTASTNEKLFF. In DNA form, the CDR3 reads TGTGCAAGTCGCTTAGCGTGGGGGACAGCCTCAACTAATGAAAAACTGTTTTTT. The chain links TRBV12-2 to TRBJ1-4; the tabulated D call, TRBD1, remains unverified against the DNA. TRBV12-2 is listed as a pseudogene. The CDR3 extends over 18 amino acids.

The J gene is TRBJ2-5, the V gene TRBV6-2 or TRBV6-3, with a tentative D call TRBD2 (5 bases). V was shortened by 4 bases and J by 2 bases, with 20 bases between the two germline ends. Per the germline V gene, CDR1 is MNHEY and CDR2 is SVGEGT. The CDR3 totals 17 residues. The CDR3 DNA is TGTGCCAGCAGTTCCAGAGTAGGAGGAAGCGGACAAGAGACCCAGTACTTC. It codes for CASSSRVGGSGQETQYF.